These T cell receptor beta chains were read from a single sample in a study of T cells after yellow fever vaccination. TCRdb reanalysed the 5' RACE reads using MiXCR and keeps one entry per CDR3 protein. The sample lists about 500,000 distinct CDR3 sequences; about 15% were seen once. This material consisted of PBMCs, taken 5 days after the first yellow fever vaccination. These receptors all come from a man in his late teens or twenties who received the YFV17D yellow fever vaccine. Both conserved end residues are part of each CDR3. The D gene is left open where the match is weak. Part of the rows lack a size; the others show once, few, many or a class for expanded clones.

J gene: TRBJ2-7; D gene: -; V gene: TRBV7-2; clone size: few; CDR3 DNA: TGTGCCAGCAGCGCGCCCTTCGGACAGATCTCCTACGAGCAGTACTTC; CDR3 protein: CASSAPFGQISYEQYF
J gene: TRBJ2-5; D gene: TRBD1; V gene: TRBV5-1; clone size: few; CDR3 DNA: TGCGCCAGCAGTACTATGGGGACAGGGGCAGAGACCCAGTACTTC; CDR3 protein: CASSTMGTGAETQYF
J gene: TRBJ2-2; D gene: -; V gene: TRBV4-2; clone size: few; CDR3 DNA: TGTGCCAGCAGCCAAGATTTGCCCAGGGTATTGGGCACCGGGGAGCTGTTTTTT; CDR3 protein: CASSQDLPRVLGTGELFF
J gene: TRBJ1-1; D gene: -; V gene: TRBV7-2; clone size: many; CDR3 DNA: TGTGCCAGCAGCTGGGACAACACTGAAGCTTTCTTT; CDR3 protein: CASSWDNTEAFF
J gene: TRBJ2-7; D gene: -; V gene: TRBV2; clone size: -; CDR3 DNA: TGTGCCAGCAGTGGGGGTAGGGTCCTCAACGAGCAGTACTTC; CDR3 protein: CASSGGRVLNEQYF
J gene: TRBJ1-5; D gene: -; V gene: TRBV7-2; clone size: few; CDR3 DNA: TGTGCCAGCAGCTTAGTCGGTCTGCCCAATCAGCCCCAGCATTTT; CDR3 protein: CASSLVGLPNQPQHF
J gene: TRBJ1-1; D gene: -; V gene: TRBV20-1; clone size: few; CDR3 DNA: TGCAGTGCTAGAGATCTCGGGACGGAAGAAGCTTTCTTT; CDR3 protein: CSARDLGTEEAFF
J gene: TRBJ1-2; D gene: -; V gene: TRBV29-1; clone size: -; CDR3 DNA: TGCAGCGTTGAACTCGCAGGTAGAGTCTATGGCTACACCTTC; CDR3 protein: CSVELAGRVYGYTF
J gene: TRBJ1-2; D gene: -; V gene: TRBV19; clone size: few; CDR3 DNA: TGTGCCAGTAGTATTGCAGGGCCTCTCTATGGCTACACCTTC; CDR3 protein: CASSIAGPLYGYTF
J gene: TRBJ2-2; D gene: TRBD2; V gene: TRBV7-6; clone size: -; CDR3 DNA: TGTGCCAGCAGCAGACGGGGGGAGAACACCGGGGAGCTGTTTTTT; CDR3 protein: CASSRRGENTGELFF
J gene: TRBJ2-2; D gene: -; V gene: TRBV7-3; clone size: -; CDR3 DNA: TGTGCCAGCAGCTTAACGTTACGGTCGGGGACCGGGGAGCTGTTTTTT; CDR3 protein: CASSLTLRSGTGELFF
J gene: TRBJ2-5; D gene: TRBD2; V gene: TRBV12-3/TRBV12-4; clone size: -; CDR3 DNA: TGTGCCAGCGTAGCGGGGGGGCCTCAAGAGACCCAGTACTTC; CDR3 protein: CASVAGGPQETQYF
J gene: TRBJ1-4; D gene: -; V gene: TRBV25-1; clone size: few; CDR3 DNA: TGTGCCAGCAGTGAGCAGAGCGGAAGAGAAAAACTGTTTTTT; CDR3 protein: CASSEQSGREKLFF
J gene: TRBJ2-1; D gene: TRBD2; V gene: TRBV4-2; clone size: -; CDR3 DNA: TGTGCCAGCAGCCAGTGGACTAGCAATCAGGACAATGAGCAGTTCTTC; CDR3 protein: CASSQWTSNQDNEQFF
J gene: TRBJ1-5; D gene: -; V gene: TRBV12-3/TRBV12-4; clone size: -; CDR3 DNA: TGTGCCAGCAGTCGACACAGGAATCAGCCCCAGCATTTT; CDR3 protein: CASSRHRNQPQHF
J gene: TRBJ2-7; D gene: TRBD2; V gene: TRBV5-1; clone size: -; CDR3 DNA: TGCGCCAGCAGCCCGTTAGGACTAGCGGGCTACGAGCAGTACTTC; CDR3 protein: CASSPLGLAGYEQYF
J gene: TRBJ1-5; D gene: -; V gene: TRBV7-8; clone size: -; CDR3 DNA: TGTGCCAGCAGCTTAGTAAGGGTTGGCAATCAGCCCCAGCATTTT; CDR3 protein: CASSLVRVGNQPQHF
J gene: TRBJ2-1; D gene: -; V gene: TRBV11-2; clone size: -; CDR3 DNA: TGTGCCAGCAGCTTGCAGGATAGCTCCTACAATGAGCAGTTCTTC; CDR3 protein: CASSLQDSSYNEQFF
J gene: TRBJ2-2; D gene: TRBD1; V gene: TRBV6-1; clone size: few; CDR3 DNA: TGTGCCAGCAGGGACTGGGCAGGGGGCACCGGGGAGCTGTTTTTT; CDR3 protein: CASRDWAGGTGELFF
J gene: TRBJ1-2; D gene: TRBD1; V gene: TRBV7-2; clone size: -; CDR3 DNA: TGTGCCAGCAGCCCTGGACAGGGGGCTGGGTATGGCTACACCTTC; CDR3 protein: CASSPGQGAGYGYTF
J gene: TRBJ2-5; D gene: -; V gene: TRBV13; clone size: -; CDR3 DNA: TGTGCCAGCAGCTTAATGGCCCGGGGACAAGAGACCCAGTACTTC; CDR3 protein: CASSLMARGQETQYF
J gene: TRBJ1-3; D gene: -; V gene: TRBV10-3; clone size: few; CDR3 DNA: TGTGCCATCACTGGATCTGGAAACACCATATATTTT; CDR3 protein: CAITGSGNTIYF
J gene: TRBJ1-4; D gene: -; V gene: TRBV20-1; clone size: many; CDR3 DNA: TGCAGTGCTAGTCCGAGGCAGGGCCTGGGAAAACTGTTTTTT; CDR3 protein: CSASPRQGLGKLFF
J gene: TRBJ2-3; D gene: -; V gene: TRBV11-2; clone size: -; CDR3 DNA: TGTGCCAGCGATACTACAAGGGGGGGGCGACCCACAGATACGCAGTATTTT; CDR3 protein: CASDTTRGGRPTDTQYF
J gene: TRBJ1-3; D gene: -; V gene: TRBV4-1; clone size: few; CDR3 DNA: TGCGCCAGCAGCCAAGTCGATAAATCTGGAAACACCATATATTTT; CDR3 protein: CASSQVDKSGNTIYF
J gene: TRBJ1-2; D gene: -; V gene: TRBV5-1; clone size: -; CDR3 DNA: TGCGCCAGCAGCTGGGATCAGGGATCCTATGGCTACACCTTC; CDR3 protein: CASSWDQGSYGYTF
J gene: TRBJ2-3; D gene: -; V gene: TRBV4-3; clone size: -; CDR3 DNA: TGCGCCAGCAGCCAACAATCGGGATTCCATTTCCAAGATACGCAGTATTTT; CDR3 protein: CASSQQSGFHFQDTQYF
J gene: TRBJ2-7; D gene: TRBD2; V gene: TRBV9; clone size: -; CDR3 DNA: TGTGCCAGCAGCGTAGGTGGGACTAAGAACGAGCAGTACTTC; CDR3 protein: CASSVGGTKNEQYF
J gene: TRBJ2-4; D gene: -; V gene: TRBV6-5; clone size: once; CDR3 DNA: TGTGCCAGCAGTTTGACCGGGGAGAAAAACATTCAGTACTTC; CDR3 protein: CASSLTGEKNIQYF
J gene: TRBJ2-6; D gene: -; V gene: TRBV15; clone size: few; CDR3 DNA: TGTGCCACCAGCTCTGGGGCCAACGTCCTGACTTTC; CDR3 protein: CATSSGANVLTF
J gene: TRBJ1-5; D gene: -; V gene: TRBV19; clone size: few; CDR3 DNA: TGTGCCAGTAGTATACAGGAGGTACGTCAGCCCCAGCATTTT; CDR3 protein: CASSIQEVRQPQHF
J gene: TRBJ2-7; D gene: -; V gene: TRBV20-1; clone size: few; CDR3 DNA: TGCAGTGCTAACTATGGCGGTTACTACGAGCAGTACTTC; CDR3 protein: CSANYGGYYEQYF
J gene: TRBJ2-7; D gene: -; V gene: TRBV11-1; clone size: few; CDR3 DNA: TGTGCCAGCAGCTTTCAGTCAGCCTACGAGCAGTACTTC; CDR3 protein: CASSFQSAYEQYF
J gene: TRBJ1-4; D gene: -; V gene: TRBV25-1; clone size: -; CDR3 DNA: TGTGCCAGCAGTGAAGACGGGAATGAAAAACTGTTTTTT; CDR3 protein: CASSEDGNEKLFF
J gene: TRBJ2-3; D gene: -; V gene: TRBV5-1; clone size: -; CDR3 DNA: TGCGCCAGCAGCTCCAACCACGATACGCAGTATTTT; CDR3 protein: CASSSNHDTQYF
J gene: TRBJ2-1; D gene: TRBD1; V gene: TRBV20-1; clone size: -; CDR3 DNA: TGCAGTACAGGGGGCAGGTCCTACAATGAGCAGTTCTTC; CDR3 protein: CSTGGRSYNEQFF
J gene: TRBJ1-5; D gene: -; V gene: TRBV10-3; clone size: few; CDR3 DNA: TGTGCCACCCAGCGAGGTGGGTCGTTCAGGAACAATCAGCCCCAGCATTTT; CDR3 protein: CATQRGGSFRNNQPQHF
J gene: TRBJ2-1; D gene: TRBD2; V gene: TRBV3-1; clone size: -; CDR3 DNA: TGTGCCAGCAGCCAGTTCACTAGCGGCTACAATGAGCAGTTCTTC; CDR3 protein: CASSQFTSGYNEQFF
J gene: TRBJ2-5; D gene: -; V gene: TRBV7-2; clone size: few; CDR3 DNA: TGTGCCAGCAGCCCTGACAGGTCGAGGGGAGAGACCCAGTACTTC; CDR3 protein: CASSPDRSRGETQYF
J gene: TRBJ1-4; D gene: TRBD1; V gene: TRBV18; clone size: -; CDR3 DNA: TGTGCCAGCTCACCCCCGACAGGGCCCTCCGGAAAACTGTTTTTT; CDR3 protein: CASSPPTGPSGKLFF
J gene: TRBJ1-1; D gene: TRBD1; V gene: TRBV29-1; clone size: -; CDR3 DNA: TGCAGCGTTAACAGGGGCTTCGCTGAAGCTTTCTTT; CDR3 protein: CSVNRGFAEAFF
J gene: TRBJ1-3; D gene: TRBD1; V gene: TRBV30; clone size: -; CDR3 DNA: TGTGCCTGGACAGGCTTTCCGGGACAGGGATCTGGAAACACCATATATTTT; CDR3 protein: CAWTGFPGQGSGNTIYF
J gene: TRBJ2-1; D gene: TRBD2; V gene: TRBV20-1; clone size: -; CDR3 DNA: TGCAGTGCTTGGGGGCTAGCGGGGGTCAAAGGCAATGAGCAGTTCTTC; CDR3 protein: CSAWGLAGVKGNEQFF
J gene: TRBJ1-5; D gene: -; V gene: TRBV3-1; clone size: once; CDR3 DNA: TGTGCCAGCTGCCAAGATCGGGGGGACAATCAGCCCCAGCATTTT; CDR3 protein: CASCQDRGDNQPQHF
J gene: TRBJ2-7; D gene: TRBD1; V gene: TRBV30; clone size: -; CDR3 DNA: TGTGCCTGGAGTGGCGGTAGGACAGGCAGCTCCTACGAGCAGTACTTC; CDR3 protein: CAWSGGRTGSSYEQYF
J gene: TRBJ2-3; D gene: -; V gene: TRBV27; clone size: few; CDR3 DNA: TGTGCCAGCAGTTTAGTACTAGCAGTGGGCCCAGATACGCAGTATTTT; CDR3 protein: CASSLVLAVGPDTQYF
J gene: TRBJ2-3; D gene: TRBD2; V gene: TRBV7-2; clone size: few; CDR3 DNA: TGTGCCAGCAGCCCGCGACTAGCGGGAGATACGCAGTATTTT; CDR3 protein: CASSPRLAGDTQYF
J gene: TRBJ2-3; D gene: -; V gene: TRBV6-2/TRBV6-3; clone size: -; CDR3 DNA: TGTGCCAGCAGTTACTCGACGGACGGGGGAGATACGCAGTATTTT; CDR3 protein: CASSYSTDGGDTQYF
J gene: TRBJ2-1; D gene: TRBD1; V gene: TRBV19; clone size: -; CDR3 DNA: TGTGCCAGTAGTACAGGGGGAGAGAGCTCCTACAATGAGCAGTTCTTC; CDR3 protein: CASSTGGESSYNEQFF
J gene: TRBJ2-7; D gene: -; V gene: TRBV7-9; clone size: -; CDR3 DNA: TGTGCCAGCAGCCCTAGCAGGTCAGAGTTCGGCGAGCAGTACTTC; CDR3 protein: CASSPSRSEFGEQYF